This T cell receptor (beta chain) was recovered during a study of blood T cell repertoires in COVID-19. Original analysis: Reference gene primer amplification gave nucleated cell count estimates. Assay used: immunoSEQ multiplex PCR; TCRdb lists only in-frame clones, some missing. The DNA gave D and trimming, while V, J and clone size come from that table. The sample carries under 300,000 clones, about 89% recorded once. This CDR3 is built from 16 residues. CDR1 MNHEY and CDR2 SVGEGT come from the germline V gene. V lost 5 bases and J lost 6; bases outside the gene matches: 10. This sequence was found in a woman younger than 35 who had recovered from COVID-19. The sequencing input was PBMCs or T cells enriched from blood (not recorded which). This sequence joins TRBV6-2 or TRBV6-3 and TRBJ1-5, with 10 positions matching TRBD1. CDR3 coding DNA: TGTGCCAGCAGTCAGTCCGGGACAGGGGATTCTCAGCCCCAGCATTTT. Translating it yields CASSQSGTGDSQPQHF.